A selection of T cell receptor beta chains follows, all from one sample in a study of T cell changes during pregnancy in multiple sclerosis. Only in-frame clones appear in the TCRdb table, and some are missing; sequencing was by immunoSEQ multiplex PCR. This sample has 40,000 to 60,000 clones, with about 91% found just once. The sequences come from peripheral blood, collected after pregnancy. These receptor sequences come from a female donor with multiple sclerosis, enrolled in a pregnancy study. The CDR3 runs from the conserved cysteine through the conserved F or W. A D gene is named only where the DNA matches it firmly. For some rows the clone size is stated as once, few or many, or as a class when expanded; others skip it.

clone_size	v_call	j_call	d_call	cdr3_aa	cdr3_nt
.	TRBV11-2	TRBJ2-7	TRBD2	CASSLVSGGRSYEQYF	TGTGCCAGCAGCTTAGTATCGGGGGGACGCTCCTACGAGCAGTACTTC
.	TRBV11-2	TRBJ1-1	.	CASSLGVGGTEAFF	TGTGCCAGCAGCTTAGGGGTGGGGGGCACTGAAGCTTTCTTT
.	TRBV4-1	TRBJ2-7	TRBD2	CASSQGLAGLYEQYF	TGCGCCAGCAGCCAAGGACTAGCGGGGCTCTACGAGCAGTACTTC
.	TRBV7-7	TRBJ2-7	.	CASSLEPAASYEQYF	TGTGCTAGCAGCTTAGAACCAGCGGCGTCCTACGAGCAGTACTTC
.	TRBV15	TRBJ1-2	.	CATSRPAPGPYGYTF	TGTGCCACCAGCAGGCCAGCCCCGGGTCCTTATGGCTACACCTTC
.	TRBV2	TRBJ2-5	.	CASLRGPGVETQYF	TGTGCCAGCTTGAGGGGTCCGGGGGTGGAGACCCAGTACTTC
.	TRBV7-9	TRBJ1-3	TRBD1	CASATGESGNTIYF	TGTGCCAGCGCTACAGGGGAATCTGGAAACACCATATATTTT
.	TRBV29-1	TRBJ2-4	.	CSVVGVQNIQYF	TGCAGCGTGGTCGGGGTACAAAACATTCAGTACTTC
.	TRBV9	TRBJ2-7	.	CASSVDNRAGEQYF	TGTGCCAGCAGCGTAGATAACAGGGCGGGCGAGCAGTACTTC
.	TRBV5-6	TRBJ1-2	.	CASSEQVNYGYTF	TGTGCCAGCAGCGAACAGGTTAACTATGGCTACACCTTC
.	TRBV5-1	TRBJ2-5	TRBD2	CASSWVGGLAIEETQYF	TGCGCCAGCAGCTGGGTCGGGGGACTAGCCATAGAAGAGACCCAGTACTTC
.	TRBV10-3	TRBJ2-7	.	CAISGTAYEQYF	TGTGCCATCAGTGGGACAGCCTACGAGCAGTACTTC
once	TRBV2	TRBJ2-7	.	CASSLDRDYEQYF	TGTGCCAGCAGTTTGGACAGAGACTACGAGCAGTACTTC
.	TRBV5-4	TRBJ1-1	.	CASIENAEAFF	TGTGCCAGCATTGAGAACGCTGAAGCTTTCTTT
.	TRBV7-8	TRBJ1-1	.	CASSLVQGTNTEAFF	TGTGCCAGCAGCTTAGTCCAGGGTACGAACACTGAAGCTTTCTTT
.	TRBV15	TRBJ1-1	.	CATSRDSLTGMNTEAFF	TGTGCCACCAGCAGAGATTCCCTTACAGGCATGAACACTGAAGCTTTCTTT
.	TRBV7-9	TRBJ1-4	.	CASSSGTLATNEKLFF	TGTGCCAGCAGCAGCGGGACTCTTGCAACTAATGAAAAACTGTTTTTT
.	TRBV5-1	TRBJ2-1	TRBD2	CASSFGTSGFSSYNEQFF	TGCGCCAGCAGCTTCGGGACTAGCGGGTTTAGCTCCTACAATGAGCAGTTCTTC
.	TRBV6-1	TRBJ1-6	TRBD1	CASSGRGQGSPLHF	TGTGCCAGTAGTGGCAGGGGGCAAGGTTCACCCCTCCACTTT
.	TRBV7-8	TRBJ2-5	TRBD2	CASSLETSGGTMQETQYF	TGTGCCAGCAGCTTAGAAACTAGCGGGGGGACAATGCAAGAGACCCAGTACTTC
.	TRBV5-1	TRBJ1-1	TRBD1	CASSLTGTGSLLMNTEAFF	TGCGCCAGCAGCTTGACCGGGACAGGCAGCTTACTAATGAACACTGAAGCTTTCTTT
.	TRBV19	TRBJ2-5	TRBD2	CASSRPSAGGAQYF	TGTGCCAGTAGTAGGCCGTCGGCGGGGGGCGCCCAGTACTTC
.	TRBV7-2	TRBJ1-4	TRBD1	CASSFDRATSEKLFF	TGTGCCAGCAGCTTTGACAGGGCAACCTCTGAAAAACTGTTTTTT
.	TRBV27	TRBJ2-5	.	CASSLGPHRVGVQETQYF	TGTGCCAGCAGCCTCGGGCCCCACAGGGTTGGTGTCCAAGAGACCCAGTACTTC
few	TRBV11-2	TRBJ1-3	TRBD1	CASRDRANSGNTIYF	TGTGCCAGCAGGGACAGGGCGAACTCTGGAAACACCATATATTTT
.	TRBV14	TRBJ2-2	TRBD1	CASGDRATGELFF	TGTGCCAGCGGAGACAGGGCCACCGGGGAGCTGTTTTTT
.	TRBV19	TRBJ1-2	.	CASSTVNYGYTF	TGTGCCAGTTCGACAGTTAACTATGGCTACACCTTC
.	TRBV5-6	TRBJ2-5	.	CASRAVGLETQYF	TGTGCCAGTCGCGCGGTTGGTTTAGAGACCCAGTACTTC
.	TRBV15	TRBJ1-2	.	CATSRAGFNYGYTF	TGTGCCACCAGCAGAGCAGGATTTAACTATGGCTACACCTTC
.	TRBV19	TRBJ2-6	.	CASSISRGSSGANVLTF	TGTGCCAGTAGTATTTCCCGGGGGAGCTCTGGGGCCAACGTCCTGACTTTC
.	TRBV9	TRBJ2-7	.	CASSVEMVSEQYF	TGTGCCAGCAGCGTAGAAATGGTTAGCGAGCAGTACTTC
.	TRBV6-1	TRBJ2-7	.	CASSDKGPRTFDREQYF	TGTGCCAGCAGTGATAAAGGCCCTAGGACATTCGATAGAGAGCAGTACTTC
once	TRBV27	TRBJ1-6	TRBD1	CASSFRDRTTSPLHF	TGTGCCAGCAGTTTCCGGGACAGGACGACCTCACCCCTCCACTTT
.	TRBV18	TRBJ1-5	.	CASSPGRDQPQHF	TGTGCCAGCTCACCGGGCAGGGATCAGCCCCAGCATTTT
.	TRBV5-1	TRBJ2-7	.	CASSFKQEKYEQYF	TGCGCCAGCAGCTTCAAACAGGAGAAGTACGAGCAGTACTTC
few	TRBV2	TRBJ1-2	.	CASSLNPTGGYYGYTF	TGTGCCAGCAGTTTAAACCCGACGGGGGGCTACTATGGCTACACCTTC
.	TRBV4-2	TRBJ1-1	.	CASSPPRTANTEAFF	TGTGCCAGCAGCCCCCCGAGAACAGCTAACACTGAAGCTTTCTTT
.	TRBV19	TRBJ1-2	TRBD1	CASTYSGTGSGYTF	TGTGCCAGTACCTACTCAGGGACAGGCTCCGGCTACACCTTC
.	TRBV5-1	TRBJ2-7	TRBD2	CASSLDSGGGRYEQYF	TGCGCCAGCAGCTTGGATAGCGGGGGGGGTCGGTACGAGCAGTACTTC
.	TRBV7-2	TRBJ2-2	TRBD2	CASSPQLAGPLTGELFF	TGTGCCAGCAGCCCTCAGCTAGCGGGGCCTCTAACCGGGGAGCTGTTTTTT
.	TRBV14	TRBJ2-3	.	CASSPLNHPSTDTQYF	TGTGCCAGCAGCCCCCTAAATCATCCTAGCACAGATACGCAGTATTTT
.	TRBV5-4	TRBJ2-7	.	CASSFPGLSSYEQYF	TGTGCCAGCAGCTTCCCGGGACTCAGCTCCTACGAGCAGTACTTC